What follows describes a single TCR beta chain. The antigen is unknown. With 60 Vbeta and 13 Jbeta primers, the PCR was carried out. Authors' analysis steps: Later reanalysis found 70 million to 95 million unique TCR beta chains, 9 million to 12 million of them shared. Some clones are missing from TCRdb's copy, which holds only in-frame ones; the method was immunoSEQ multiplex PCR. That table furnishes V, J and clone size, whereas the DNA furnished D and trimming. The table includes 130,000 to 150,000 clones, less than 85% detected once. This sample stems from a study of cytomegalovirus exposure and HLA in healthy donors. Regarding the study as a whole: Across donors, sequencing depth was assumed by presence/absence analyses to be roughly uniform. Being productive about 90% or about 30% of the time was typical of most TCR beta V segments in an earlier analysis. Links to common viral pathogens appeared, in a later analysis, for several of the most significant clusters.

This TCR was sampled from a man in his forties in good health and CMV-seropositive. The specimen sequenced was PBMCs.

The CDR3, as DNA: TGTGCCAGCAGTCAGAGGATGGACTATGGCTACACCTTC. Amino acids: CASSQRMDYGYTF. This chain links TRBV28 with TRBJ1-2; no clear D. CDR3 size: 13 residues. Per germline, CDR1 MDHEN and CDR2 SYDVKM. With 5 bases removed from V and 3 bases from J, the gap between germline ends came to 10 bases.